The next 8 T cell receptor beta chains were all read from a single sample in a study of post-analysis software for immune sequencing data. General observations from the study: Five TRBV segments, including TRBV5-6, TRBV5-1 and TRBV20-1, were more frequent in patients than controls.

Unique molecular identifiers were carried by the TCR beta cDNA libraries. TCRdb ran MiXCR on the PCR reads and lists one entry per CDR3 protein. This table holds 650,000 to 900,000 distinct CDR3 sequences, roughly 46% found once. Their recognized antigens are unknown. Input material: blood. Receptors originate from a girl aged 10-17 years with multiple sclerosis.

The table lists this clonotype with a few counts. The chain recombines TRBV6-5 with TRBJ2-3; 9 bases are shared with TRBD2. The germline V gene has CDR1 MNHEY and CDR2 SVGAGI. The CDR3 covers 16 residues. The J segment lost 4 bases and the V segment lost 4 bases, leaving 9 bases of the junction unmatched. CDR3 sequence reads: CASSSTVSGSPDTQYF. The CDR3 region has the DNA TGTGCCAGCAGTTCGACCGTTAGCGGGAGCCCAGATACGCAGTATTTT.

The DNA for the CDR3 is TGTGCCAGCAGCTCCCCGCCAGGGGAGCCCCAGCATTTT. Translating it yields CASSSPPGEPQHF. This chain links TRBV7-2 with TRBJ1-5; D is perhaps TRBD1 (6 bases). V lost 4 bases to trimming and J lost 8 bases, with 12 bases between them. Germline V gene data show CDR1 as SGHTA and CDR2 as FQGNSA. There are 13 residues in the CDR3.

This clonotype was seen only a few times. This chain uses TRBV12-3 or TRBV12-4 with TRBJ2-3; D remains unclear. This CDR3 has 15 amino acids. Trimming pared 5 bases from V and 0 bases from J, leaving 12 bases between. In DNA, the CDR3 is TGTGCCAGCAGTGAAGACTGGGGTAGCACAGATACGCAGTATTTT. Protein sequence: CASSEDWGSTDTQYF.

The rearrangement joins TRBV6-2 or TRBV6-3 to TRBJ2-1; TRBD2 is a possible D gene (5 bases). The CDR3 totals 15 residues. CDR1 and CDR2 (germline): MNHEY, SVGEGT. Trimming took off 4 bases at V and 5 bases at J, with 15 bases between the two ends. Written as DNA, the CDR3 is TGTGCCAGCAGTTTACCCCGGGATTCCCACAATGAGCAGTTCTTC. It specifies CASSLPRDSHNEQFF.

The genes are TRBV29-1 and TRBJ2-7; D remains unclear. This CDR3 has 13 residues. The V gene's germline CDR1 is SQVTM and CDR2 ANQGSEA. Deletions cut 5 bases from V and 1 base from J, with 12 bases between. The CDR3 bases are TGCAGCGTTAGGACCACCGAATCCTACGAGCAGTACTTC. Translating it yields CSVRTTESYEQYF.

The chain has TRBV7-9 and TRBJ1-3; 12 bases are a match to TRBD1. V dropped 3 bases and J dropped 3; count of bases not matched to a gene: 3. The CDR3 is 16 residues long. Per the germline V gene, CDR1 is SEHNR and CDR2 is FQNEAQ (reference sequence). CDR3 in DNA: TGTGCCAGCAGCTTGGGGACAGGGGGCGATGGAAACACCATATATTTT. Amino acid sequence: CASSLGTGGDGNTIYF. Using reference TRBV7-9 and TRBJ1-3 for the parts outside the CDR3, the full variable domain is DTGVSQNPRHKITKRGQNVTFRCDPISEHNRLYWYRQTLGQGPEFLTYFQNEAQLEKSRLLSDRFSAERPKGSFSTLEIQRTEQGDSAMYLCASSLGTGGDGNTIYFGEGSWLTVV.

The chain employs TRBV12-3 or TRBV12-4 and TRBJ1-2; the D is unclear. V was cut by 6 bases and J by 8 bases, with 13 bases left in between. CDR3 length: 12 residues. CDR3 protein: CASRTGFKGYTF. The CDR3 nucleotides read TGTGCCAGCAGGACGGGGTTTAAGGGCTACACCTTC.

The chain couples TRBV7-9 to TRBJ1-2; 10 positions match TRBD1. The CDR3 covers 15 residues. In germline, CDR1 is SEHNR, CDR2 FQNEAQ (reference sequence). Trimming at V came to 1 base and at J to 6 bases, leaving 5 bases not matched to a gene. In nucleotides, the CDR3 is TGTGCCAGCAGCTTAGGGGGACAGGGGAAGGATGGCTACACCTTC. Amino acid sequence: CASSLGGQGKDGYTF.